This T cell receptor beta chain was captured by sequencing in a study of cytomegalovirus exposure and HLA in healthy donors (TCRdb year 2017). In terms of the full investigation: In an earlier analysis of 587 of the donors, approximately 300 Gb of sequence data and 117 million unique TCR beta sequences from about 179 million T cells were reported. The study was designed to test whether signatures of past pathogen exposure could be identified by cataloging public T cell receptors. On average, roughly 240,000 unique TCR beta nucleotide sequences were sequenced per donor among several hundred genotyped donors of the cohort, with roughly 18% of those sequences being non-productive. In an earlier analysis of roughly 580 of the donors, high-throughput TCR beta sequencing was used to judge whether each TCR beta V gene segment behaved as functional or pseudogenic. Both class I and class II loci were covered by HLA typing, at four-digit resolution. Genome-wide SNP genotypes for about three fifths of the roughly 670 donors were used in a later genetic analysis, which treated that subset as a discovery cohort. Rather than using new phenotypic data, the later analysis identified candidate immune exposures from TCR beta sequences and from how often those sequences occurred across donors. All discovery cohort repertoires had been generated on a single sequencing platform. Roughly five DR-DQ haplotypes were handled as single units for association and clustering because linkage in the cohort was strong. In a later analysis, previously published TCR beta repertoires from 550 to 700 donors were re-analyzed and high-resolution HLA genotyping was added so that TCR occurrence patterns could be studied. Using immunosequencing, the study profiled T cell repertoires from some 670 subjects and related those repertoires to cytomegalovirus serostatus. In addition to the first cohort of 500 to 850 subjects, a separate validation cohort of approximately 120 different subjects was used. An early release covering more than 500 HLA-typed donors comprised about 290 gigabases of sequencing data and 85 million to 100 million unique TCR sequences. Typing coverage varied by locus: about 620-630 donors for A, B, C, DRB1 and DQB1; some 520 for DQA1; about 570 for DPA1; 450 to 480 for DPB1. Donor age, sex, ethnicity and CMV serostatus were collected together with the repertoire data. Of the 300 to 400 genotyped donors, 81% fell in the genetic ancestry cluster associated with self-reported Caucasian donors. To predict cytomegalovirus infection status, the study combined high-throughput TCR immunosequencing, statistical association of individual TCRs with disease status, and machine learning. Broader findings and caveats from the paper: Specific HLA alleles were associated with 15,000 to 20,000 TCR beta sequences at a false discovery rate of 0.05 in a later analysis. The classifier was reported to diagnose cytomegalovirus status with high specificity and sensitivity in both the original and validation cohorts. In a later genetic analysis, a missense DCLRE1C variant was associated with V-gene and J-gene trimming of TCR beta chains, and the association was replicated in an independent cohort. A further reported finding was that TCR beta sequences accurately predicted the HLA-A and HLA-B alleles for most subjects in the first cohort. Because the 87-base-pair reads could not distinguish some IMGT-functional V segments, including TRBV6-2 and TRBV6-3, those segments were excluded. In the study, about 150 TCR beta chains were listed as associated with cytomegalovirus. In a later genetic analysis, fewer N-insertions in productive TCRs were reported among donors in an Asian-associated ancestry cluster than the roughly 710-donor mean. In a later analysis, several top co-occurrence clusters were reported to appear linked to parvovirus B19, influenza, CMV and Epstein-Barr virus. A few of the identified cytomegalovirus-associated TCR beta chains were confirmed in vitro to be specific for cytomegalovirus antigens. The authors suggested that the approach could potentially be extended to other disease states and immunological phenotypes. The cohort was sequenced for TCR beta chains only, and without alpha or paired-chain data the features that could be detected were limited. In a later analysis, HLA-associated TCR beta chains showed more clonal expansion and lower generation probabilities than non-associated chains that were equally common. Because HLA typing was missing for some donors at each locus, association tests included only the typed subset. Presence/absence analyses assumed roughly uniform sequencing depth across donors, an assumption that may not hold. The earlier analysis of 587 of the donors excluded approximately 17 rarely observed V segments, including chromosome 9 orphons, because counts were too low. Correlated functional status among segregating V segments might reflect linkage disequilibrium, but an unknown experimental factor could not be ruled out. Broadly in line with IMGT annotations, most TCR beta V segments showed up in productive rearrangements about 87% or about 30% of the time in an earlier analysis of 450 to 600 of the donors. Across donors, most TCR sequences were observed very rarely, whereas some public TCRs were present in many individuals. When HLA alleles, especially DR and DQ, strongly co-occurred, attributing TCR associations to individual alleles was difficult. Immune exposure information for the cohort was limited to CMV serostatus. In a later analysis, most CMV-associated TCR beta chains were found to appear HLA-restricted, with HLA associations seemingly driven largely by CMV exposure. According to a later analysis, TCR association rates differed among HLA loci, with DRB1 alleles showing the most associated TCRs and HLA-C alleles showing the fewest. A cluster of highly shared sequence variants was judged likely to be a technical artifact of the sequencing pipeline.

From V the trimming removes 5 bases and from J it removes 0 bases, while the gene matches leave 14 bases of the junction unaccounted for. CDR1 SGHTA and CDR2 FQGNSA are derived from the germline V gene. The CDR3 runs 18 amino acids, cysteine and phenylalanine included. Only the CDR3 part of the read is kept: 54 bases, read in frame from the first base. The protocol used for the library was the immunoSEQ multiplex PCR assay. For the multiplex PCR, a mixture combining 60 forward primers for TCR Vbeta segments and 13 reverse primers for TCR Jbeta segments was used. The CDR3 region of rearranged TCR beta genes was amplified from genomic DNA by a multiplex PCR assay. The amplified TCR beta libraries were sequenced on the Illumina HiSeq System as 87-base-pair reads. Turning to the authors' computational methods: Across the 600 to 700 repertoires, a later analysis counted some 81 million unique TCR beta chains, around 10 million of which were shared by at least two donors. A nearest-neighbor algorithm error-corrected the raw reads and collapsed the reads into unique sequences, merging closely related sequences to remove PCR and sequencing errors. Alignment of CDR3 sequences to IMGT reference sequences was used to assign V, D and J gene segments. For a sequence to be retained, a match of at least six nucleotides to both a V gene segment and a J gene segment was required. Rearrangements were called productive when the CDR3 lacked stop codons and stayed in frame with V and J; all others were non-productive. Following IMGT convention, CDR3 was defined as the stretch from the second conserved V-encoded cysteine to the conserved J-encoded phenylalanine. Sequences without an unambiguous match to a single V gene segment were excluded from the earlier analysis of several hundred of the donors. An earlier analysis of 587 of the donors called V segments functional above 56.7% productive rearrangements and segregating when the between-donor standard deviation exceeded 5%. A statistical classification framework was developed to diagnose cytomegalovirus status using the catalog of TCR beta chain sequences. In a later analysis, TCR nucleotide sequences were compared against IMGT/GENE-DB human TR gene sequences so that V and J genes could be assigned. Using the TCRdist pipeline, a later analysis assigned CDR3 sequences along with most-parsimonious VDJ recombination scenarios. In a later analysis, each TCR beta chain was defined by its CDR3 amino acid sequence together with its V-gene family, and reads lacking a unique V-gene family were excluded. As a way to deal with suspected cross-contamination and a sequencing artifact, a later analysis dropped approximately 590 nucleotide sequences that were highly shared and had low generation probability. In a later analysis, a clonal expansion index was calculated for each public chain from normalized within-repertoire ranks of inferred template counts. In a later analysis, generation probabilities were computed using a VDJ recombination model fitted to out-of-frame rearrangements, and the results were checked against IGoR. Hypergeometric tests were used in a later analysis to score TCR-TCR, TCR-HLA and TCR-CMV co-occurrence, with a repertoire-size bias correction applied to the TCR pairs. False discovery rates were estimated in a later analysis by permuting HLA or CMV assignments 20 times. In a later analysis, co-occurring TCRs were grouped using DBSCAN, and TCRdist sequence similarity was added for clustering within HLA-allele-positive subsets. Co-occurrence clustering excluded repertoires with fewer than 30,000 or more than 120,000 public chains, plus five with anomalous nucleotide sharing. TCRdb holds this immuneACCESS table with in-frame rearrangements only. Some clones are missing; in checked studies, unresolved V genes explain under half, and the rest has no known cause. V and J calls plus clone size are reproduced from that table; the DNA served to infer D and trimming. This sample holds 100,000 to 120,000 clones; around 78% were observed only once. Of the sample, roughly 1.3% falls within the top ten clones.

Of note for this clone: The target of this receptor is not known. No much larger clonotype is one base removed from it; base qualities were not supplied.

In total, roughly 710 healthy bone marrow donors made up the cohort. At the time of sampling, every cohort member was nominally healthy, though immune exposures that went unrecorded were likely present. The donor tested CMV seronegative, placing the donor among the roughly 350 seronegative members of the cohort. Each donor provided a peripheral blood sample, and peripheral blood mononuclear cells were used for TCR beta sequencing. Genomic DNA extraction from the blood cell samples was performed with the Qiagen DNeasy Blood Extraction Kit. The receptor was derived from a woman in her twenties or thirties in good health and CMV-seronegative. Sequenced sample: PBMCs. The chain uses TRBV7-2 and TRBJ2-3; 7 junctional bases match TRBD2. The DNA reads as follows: TGTGCCAGCAGCCCAACCCCAAAGATAGCGGGTAGCACAGATACGCAGTATTTT. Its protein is CASSPTPKIAGSTDTQYF.